A selection of T cell receptor beta chains follows, all from one sample in a study of regulatory T cells in long-lasting Graves disease. TCRdb analysed the multiplex PCR reads with MiXCR anew, one entry per CDR3 protein. The sample lists some 430,000 distinct CDR3 sequences; around a fifth were seen once. Here the sequenced sample was peripheral blood mononuclear cells (PBMCs), taken when the disease was refractory, from a patient treated with antithyroid drugs. The receptor source for this set is a female donor with Graves disease. CDR3s include the opening cysteine and the closing phenylalanine or tryptophan. D genes are given only for firm matches. Size is stated for part of the rows, as once, few or many counts, or as a class when the clone is expanded.

d_gene,abundance,v_gene,j_gene,CDR3aa,CDR3nt
-,many,TRBV28,TRBJ2-5,CASSTGPGETQYF,TGTGCCAGCAGTACAGGTCCCGGGGAGACCCAGTACTTC
-,many,TRBV6-9,TRBJ1-1,CASSYFYPNTEAFF,TGTGCCAGCAGTTACTTTTACCCGAACACTGAAGCTTTCTTT
-,many,TRBV13,TRBJ2-1,CASSLAGYSEQFF,TGTGCCAGCAGCTTAGCGGGATATAGTGAGCAGTTCTTC
-,many,TRBV12-3/TRBV12-4,TRBJ2-6,CASSSGGANVLTF,TGTGCCAGCAGTTCTGGGGGGGCCAACGTCCTGACTTTC
-,many,TRBV28,TRBJ2-5,CASSLRGGGETQYF,TGTGCCAGCAGTTTACGCGGGGGCGGGGAGACCCAGTACTTC
-,many,TRBV6-2/TRBV6-3,TRBJ2-2,CASSYCGRAGQPLTNTGELFF,TGTGCCAGCAGTTACTGCGGTCGGGCAGGGCAGCCCCTAACGAACACCGGGGAGCTGTTTTTT
-,many,TRBV14,TRBJ2-7,CASSQDETGTDSYEQYF,TGTGCCAGCAGCCAAGATGAAACCGGGACGGACTCCTACGAGCAGTACTTC
TRBD2,-,TRBV7-9,TRBJ2-7,CASSLESTSGYVPYEQYF,TGTGCCAGCAGCTTGGAATCGACTAGCGGCTACGTCCCCTACGAGCAGTACTTC
-,-,TRBV6-2/TRBV6-3,TRBJ1-2,CASSPTTGIVGYTF,TGTGCCAGCAGTCCTACTACAGGGATCGTTGGCTACACCTTC
TRBD2,many,TRBV28,TRBJ2-5,CASSTGTSPETQYF,TGTGCCAGCAGTACCGGGACTAGCCCAGAGACCCAGTACTTC
-,few,TRBV7-2,TRBJ1-2,CASSPIESGYGYTF,TGTGCCAGCAGCCCGATTGAGTCTGGCTATGGCTACACCTTC
TRBD1,once,TRBV4-1,TRBJ1-2,CASSSPGQGAKGYTF,TGCGCCAGCAGCTCACCGGGACAGGGGGCTAAGGGCTACACCTTC
TRBD1,few,TRBV19,TRBJ1-5,CASRPGQVTREGNQPQHF,TGTGCCAGTAGACCGGGACAGGTCACTAGAGAGGGCAATCAGCCCCAGCATTTT
TRBD1,few,TRBV7-3,TRBJ2-2,CASSSPSPRDRGQVGELFF,TGTGCCAGCAGCTCACCATCCCCCAGGGACAGGGGGCAAGTCGGGGAGCTGTTTTTT
-,many,TRBV6-1,TRBJ2-7,CASRSYAGQGLYEQYF,TGTGCCAGCAGGTCTTACGCGGGACAAGGCCTCTACGAGCAGTACTTC
-,many,TRBV20-1,TRBJ2-5,CSARDGYSAFQETQYF,TGCAGTGCTAGAGATGGATATTCGGCGTTCCAAGAGACCCAGTACTTC
-,many,TRBV9,TRBJ2-5,CASSVYDGKETQYF,TGTGCCAGCAGCGTGTATGACGGGAAAGAGACCCAGTACTTC
-,few,TRBV12-3/TRBV12-4,TRBJ1-6,CASSTPTGSNSPLHF,TGTGCCAGCAGTACCCCGACAGGCTCTAATTCACCCCTCCACTTT
-,few,TRBV12-3/TRBV12-4,TRBJ1-6,CASLLAGIYNSPLHF,TGTGCCAGCCTGCTAGCGGGGATCTATAATTCACCCCTCCACTTT
TRBD2,-,TRBV2,TRBJ2-5,CASSGENGGRTFF,TGTGCCAGCAGTGGCGAGAACGGCGGGAGGACGTTCTTC
-,-,TRBV7-9,TRBJ1-5,CASSLSMGGIGNQPQHF,TGTGCCAGCAGCTTATCGATGGGGGGCATCGGCAATCAGCCCCAGCATTTT
-,few,TRBV6-1,TRBJ2-7,CASSERRPDYEQYF,TGTGCCAGCAGTGAGAGGCGTCCTGACTACGAGCAGTACTTC
-,-,TRBV6-1,TRBJ2-5,CASNPQETQYF,TGTGCCAGCAATCCACAAGAGACCCAGTACTTC
TRBD2,-,TRBV7-9,TRBJ2-4,CASSLVSPLAGLLAKNIQYF,TGTGCCAGCAGCTTAGTTTCCCCTCTAGCGGGGCTGCTAGCCAAAAACATTCAGTACTTC
TRBD2,few,TRBV3-1,TRBJ2-5,CASRLGASGEETQYF,TGTGCCAGCAGACTGGGGGCTAGCGGGGAAGAGACCCAGTACTTC
TRBD1,-,TRBV29-1,TRBJ2-3,CSAATGKTDTQYF,TGCAGCGCAGCGACAGGGAAGACAGATACGCAGTATTTT
TRBD1,-,TRBV4-1,TRBJ2-6,CASSQGGRGRSGANVLTF,TGCGCCAGCAGCCAAGGGGGCAGGGGGCGATCTGGGGCCAACGTCCTGACTTTC
TRBD1,-,TRBV27,TRBJ2-5,CASSLSRTGPQETQYF,TGTGCCAGCAGCCTCAGTCGGACAGGGCCGCAAGAGACCCAGTACTTC
-,once,TRBV29-1,TRBJ2-7,CSVGRGIPSYEQYF,TGCAGCGTTGGGAGGGGAATCCCCTCCTACGAGCAGTACTTC
-,many,TRBV19,TRBJ1-4,CASSIGRTEGRKLFF,TGTGCCAGTAGTATCGGTCGTACCGAGGGCAGGAAACTGTTTTTT
TRBD1,-,TRBV27,TRBJ2-7,CASRQTGGRLEQYF,TGTGCCAGCAGACAAACAGGGGGGCGGTTGGAGCAGTACTTC
-,few,TRBV6-2/TRBV6-3,TRBJ1-1,CASAEGATEAFF,TGTGCCAGCGCTGAGGGTGCAACTGAAGCTTTCTTT
-,many,TRBV7-6,TRBJ1-4,CASSLVPLEKLFF,TGTGCCAGCAGCTTAGTCCCCCTGGAAAAACTGTTTTTT
-,few,TRBV5-1,TRBJ1-4,CASSPTGASNEKLFF,TGCGCCAGCAGCCCCACAGGAGCCTCTAATGAAAAACTGTTTTTT
-,many,TRBV7-9,TRBJ1-1,CASSLVGRGDTEAFF,TGTGCCAGCAGCTTAGTCGGAAGGGGCGACACTGAAGCTTTCTTT
-,-,TRBV7-9,TRBJ2-2,CASTPRVGRTGELFF,TGTGCCAGCACCCCCCGTGTGGGGCGGACCGGGGAGCTGTTTTTT
-,many,TRBV19,TRBJ1-2,CASRTGRSRNNYGYTF,TGTGCCAGTAGGACGGGACGTAGCCGTAATAACTATGGCTACACCTTC
-,many,TRBV28,TRBJ1-1,CASSLAWGTEAFF,TGTGCCAGCAGTTTAGCTTGGGGCACTGAAGCTTTCTTT
-,few,TRBV5-5,TRBJ2-7,CASSHGQGGSYEQYF,TGTGCCAGCAGCCATGGACAGGGAGGGTCCTACGAGCAGTACTTC